Listed below are T cell receptor beta chains from one sample, sequenced in a study of T cells in tumors after PD-1 blockade. Generated by immunoSEQ multiplex PCR, the TCRdb table keeps only in-frame clones and is missing some. The sample shows 9,500 to 15,000 clones, less than 65% of them seen only once. The specimen was tumor tissue, collected before anti-PD-1 treatment. These receptors came from a human donor with basal cell carcinoma. CDR3s include the opening cysteine and the closing phenylalanine or tryptophan.

v_call	j_call	cdr3_aa
TRBV7-2	TRBJ1-1	CASSSGQLNTEAFF
TRBV5-1	TRBJ2-2	CASSLEYNTGELFF
TRBV9	TRBJ2-7	CASSVPDRVVEEQYF
TRBV7-2	TRBJ1-6	CASSFDGTSSPLHF
TRBV19	TRBJ1-4	CASSPGIGLRTNEKLFF
TRBV27	TRBJ2-2	CASSQKGPGFTGELFF
TRBV27	TRBJ1-5	CASSTGGSNQPQHF
TRBV27	TRBJ1-4	CASGRGNGNEKLFF
TRBV14	TRBJ1-4	CASSRNTGTNEKLFF
TRBV6-1	TRBJ1-1	CASSDFISRGGNTEAFF
TRBV2	TRBJ1-2	CASSEASGPYGYTF
TRBV30	TRBJ1-5	CAYTRVRGGQPQHF
TRBV5-1	TRBJ2-7	CASSLRLAGAGYEQYF
TRBV6-1	TRBJ2-7	CASSEAPQTEYEQYF
TRBV3-1/TRBV3-2	TRBJ1-2	CASSPRVGYGYTF
TRBV15	TRBJ1-3	CATSRGQASGNTIYF